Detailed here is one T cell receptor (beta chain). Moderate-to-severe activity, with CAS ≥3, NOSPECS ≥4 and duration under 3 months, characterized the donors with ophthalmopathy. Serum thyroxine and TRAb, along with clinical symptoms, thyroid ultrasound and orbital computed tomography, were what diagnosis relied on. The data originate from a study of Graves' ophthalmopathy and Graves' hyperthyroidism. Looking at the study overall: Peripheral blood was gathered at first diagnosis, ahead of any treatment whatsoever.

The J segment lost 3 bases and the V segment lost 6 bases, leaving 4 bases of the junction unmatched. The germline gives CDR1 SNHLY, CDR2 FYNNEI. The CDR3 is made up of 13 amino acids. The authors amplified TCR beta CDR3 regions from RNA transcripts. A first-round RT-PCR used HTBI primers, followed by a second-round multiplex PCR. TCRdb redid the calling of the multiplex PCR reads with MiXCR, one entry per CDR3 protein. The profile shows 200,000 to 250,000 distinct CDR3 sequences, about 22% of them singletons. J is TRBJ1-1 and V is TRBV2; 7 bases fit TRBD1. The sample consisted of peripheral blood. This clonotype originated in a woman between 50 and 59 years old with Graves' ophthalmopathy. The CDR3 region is CASRGDRDTEAFF. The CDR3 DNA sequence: TGTGCCAGCAGAGGCGACAGGGACACTGAAGCTTTCTTT.